Listed below are T cell receptor beta chains from one sample, sequenced in a study of cytomegalovirus exposure and HLA in healthy donors. Profiling relied on immunoSEQ multiplex PCR, and the TCRdb table lists in-frame clones only, not all of them. The sample lists 150,000 to 200,000 clones, roughly 85% occurring once. Sequenced sample: PBMCs. Receptors originate from a woman aged 50 to 60 in good health and CMV-seronegative. Both conserved end residues are part of each CDR3. A D gene is named only where the DNA matches it firmly. Some rows mark clone size as missing; the rest say once, few, many or name a class of expanded clone.

abundance,d_gene,v_gene,j_gene,CDR3nt,CDR3aa
.,.,TRBV11-2,TRBJ1-4,TGTGCCAGCAGCTTAGCCTCCACTAATGAAAAACTGTTTTTT,CASSLASTNEKLFF
few,TRBD1,TRBV6-1,TRBJ1-5,TGTGCCAGCAGTGACGACAGGGGTACCCCTTTCTTCCAGCCCCAGCATTTT,CASSDDRGTPFFQPQHF
.,TRBD2,TRBV5-4,TRBJ2-5,TGTGCCAGCAGCGGGGCTAGCGGGTCGGACCAAGAGACCCAGTACTTC,CASSGASGSDQETQYF
.,TRBD2,TRBV9,TRBJ2-3,TGTGCCAGCACTTTAGCGGGAACGGTAGATACGCAGTATTTT,CASTLAGTVDTQYF
.,.,TRBV7-8,TRBJ2-1,TGTGCCAGCAGCTTGGGGCAGGGGAACCTATTAAGTTACAATGAGCAGTTCTTC,CASSLGQGNLLSYNEQFF
.,.,TRBV28,TRBJ1-5,TGTGCCAGCAGTTTTAGAGGAAGGGGCGGTGGCAATCAGCCCCAGCATTTT,CASSFRGRGGGNQPQHF
.,TRBD1,TRBV7-9,TRBJ2-7,TGTGCCAGCAGCTGGGGCGTGCAGGGGGTAACCTACGAGCAGTACTTC,CASSWGVQGVTYEQYF
once,.,TRBV7-9,TRBJ1-1,TGTGCCAGCAGCTTCCCAGGACAGGAAGCTTTCTTT,CASSFPGQEAFF
.,TRBD1,TRBV6-5,TRBJ1-1,TGTGCCAGCAGTTACTCGTATCCAGGGGGTAACACTGAAGCTTTCTTT,CASSYSYPGGNTEAFF
.,.,TRBV28,TRBJ2-7,TGTGCCAGCAGTACGCCGAGGGACTCCCACGAGGAGCAGTACTTC,CASSTPRDSHEEQYF
.,.,TRBV27,TRBJ2-3,TGTGCCGGCAGTTTATCGAGGATACGAGATACGCAGTATTTT,CAGSLSRIRDTQYF
.,TRBD2,TRBV27,TRBJ2-3,TGTGCCAGCAGTCCGCGAGGAATAGCGGGAGTCGGCACAGATACGCAGTATTTT,CASSPRGIAGVGTDTQYF
once,TRBD2,TRBV27,TRBJ2-5,TGTGCCAGCAGTTTCGGGGGGGCCCAGTACTTC,CASSFGGAQYF